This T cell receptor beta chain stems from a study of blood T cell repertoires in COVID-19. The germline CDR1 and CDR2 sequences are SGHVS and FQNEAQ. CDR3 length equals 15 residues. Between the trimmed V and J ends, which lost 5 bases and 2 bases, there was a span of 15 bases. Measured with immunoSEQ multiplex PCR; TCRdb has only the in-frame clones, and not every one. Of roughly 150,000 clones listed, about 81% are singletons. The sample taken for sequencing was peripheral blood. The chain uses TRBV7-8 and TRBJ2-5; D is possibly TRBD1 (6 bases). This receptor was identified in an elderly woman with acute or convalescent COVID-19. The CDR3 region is CASSVGQTSQETQYF. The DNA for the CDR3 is TGTGCCAGCAGCGTCGGACAGACAAGTCAAGAGACCCAGTACTTC. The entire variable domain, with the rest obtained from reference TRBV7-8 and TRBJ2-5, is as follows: GAGVSQSPRYKVAKRGQDVALRCDPISGHVSLFWYQQALGQGPEFLTYFQNEAQLDKSGLPSDRFFAERPEGSVSTLKIQRTQQEDSAVYLCASSVGQTSQETQYFGPGTRLLVL.